This T cell receptor beta chain is from a study of blood T cell repertoires in COVID-19. Study as a whole: The United States, Italy and Spain provided the acute and convalescent COVID-19 samples. PBMCs, B-cell-depleted T cells, or T cells provided the cDNA or gDNA that made up the material.

CDR3 size: 14 residues. Germline CDR1 is LGHDT and CDR2 is YNNKEL (reference sequence). The germline V and J ends were trimmed by 3 bases and 8 bases, with 14 bases remaining between them. Original processing notes: Amplification with reference gene primers provided the estimates of nucleated cell counts. Assay used: immunoSEQ multiplex PCR; TCRdb lists only in-frame clones, some missing. V and J calls and clone size come straight from that table; D and trimming were deduced from the DNA. The repertoire holds around 300,000 clones, with 80% to 90% as singletons. The genes are TRBV3-1 (or the pseudogene TRBV3-2) and TRBJ1-3; tentatively, D is TRBD1 (6 bases). The receptor comes from a woman in her sixties or seventies with acute or convalescent COVID-19. The sample comprised peripheral blood. Here the CDR3 reads CASSQRGGKDTIYF. The CDR3 DNA reads TGTGCCAGCAGCCAGAGGGGGGGGAAGGACACCATATATTTT.